The 7 T cell receptor beta chains in this list originate from one sample, sequenced in a study of blood T cell repertoires in COVID-19. TCRdb's table, derived via immunoSEQ multiplex PCR, lists solely in-frame clones and lacks some. The table shows approximately 110,000 clones, with 55% to 75% occurring only once. The sample consisted of peripheral blood. The receptors originated from a human donor with acute or convalescent COVID-19. The donor label of this sample is uncertain.

This clone showed up just once. The V gene is TRBV18, the J gene TRBJ2-3; D is perhaps TRBD1 (7 bases). CDR1 KGHSH and CDR2 LQKENI come from the germline V gene. Trimming removed 3 bases from V and 8 bases from J, with 18 bases in between. This CDR3 spans 15 amino acids. The CDR3 region is CASSPLGQGGSTQYF. CDR3 sequence (DNA): TGTGCCAGCTCACCCCTCGGGCAGGGGGGAAGTACGCAGTATTTT.

The genes are TRBV5-1 and TRBJ1-1; 7 nucleotides line up with TRBD1. The length of the CDR3 is 14 residues. Germline lookup yields CDR1 SGHRS and CDR2 YFSETQ. J lost 0 bases, V lost 3 bases, and 2 bases had no gene match. The CDR3 is CASSWDSMNTEAFF. As DNA, the CDR3 is TGCGCCAGCAGCTGGGACAGCATGAACACTGAAGCTTTCTTT.

The rearrangement links TRBV30 to TRBJ1-4; 7 bases line up with TRBD1. The CDR3 sequence is 13 residues long. Germline V gene lookup returns CDR1 GTSNPN and CDR2 SVGIG (reference sequence). V shed 3 bases and J 5 bases; nucleotides not matched to a gene: 3. This CDR3 reads CAWSGTANEKLFF. The CDR3 DNA follows: TGTGCCTGGAGCGGGACAGCAAATGAAAAACTGTTTTTT.

This clone came up a few times. This chain uses TRBV19 with TRBJ2-2; 10 positions agree with TRBD2. This CDR3 comprises 15 residues. Per the germline V gene, CDR1 is LNHDA and CDR2 is SQIVND (reference sequence). With 4 bases clipped from V and 4 bases from J, the junction kept 3 bases outside the gene matches. For the CDR3, the DNA is TGTGCCAGTAGTAGGAGCGGGGGGGCCACCGGGGAGCTGTTTTTT. Translated, it gives CASSRSGGATGELFF.

The genes are TRBV30 and TRBJ1-1; 7 bases are a match to TRBD1. J was trimmed by 2 bases and V by 3 bases; bases with no gene match: 12. CDR3 length: 16 residues. CDR1 is GTSNPN and CDR2 is SVGIG in the germline V gene (reference sequence). The CDR3, as DNA: TGTGCCTGGAGCACGCTCGACAGGGTGGTAAACACTGAAGCTTTCTTT. Its translation is CAWSTLDRVVNTEAFF. Combining the CDR3 with reference TRBV30 and TRBJ1-1 gives the whole variable domain SQTIHQWPATLVQPVGSPLSLECTVEGTSNPNLYWYRQAAGRGLQLLFYSVGIGQISSEVPQNLSASRPQDRQFILSSKKLLLSDSGFYLCAWSTLDRVVNTEAFFGQGTRLTVV.

The chain carries TRBV12-5 and TRBJ2-1; TRBD1 agrees at 7 bases. Germline V gene lookup returns CDR1 LGHNT and CDR2 FRNRAP. The CDR3 length is 13 residues. The trim removed 6 bases at V and 6 bases at J, leaving 5 bases unmatched. The CDR3 coding sequence is TGTGCTAGTGGAACAGGGGAGTTCAATGAGCAGTTCTTC. Its translation: CASGTGEFNEQFF.

Of note for this clone: A junction end diverges from the germline sequence, so it may reflect a read error. This chain links TRBV5-1 with TRBJ1-6, with 7 nucleotides matching TRBD1. CDR3 size: 13 residues. Looked up from germline, CDR1 is SGHRS and CDR2 is YFSETQ. This CDR3 reads CASSLAGGSPLHF. CDR3 DNA sequence: TGCGCCAGCAGTTTGGCAGGGGGTTCACCCCTCCACTTT. The full variable domain, its missing parts supplied by reference TRBV5-1 and TRBJ1-6, is KAGVTQTPRYLIKTRGQQVTLSCSPISGHRSVSWYQQTPGQGLQFLFEYFSETQRNKGNFPGRFSGRQFSNSRSEMNVSTLELGDSALYLCASSLAGGSPLHFGNGTRLTVT.